Listed below are T cell receptor beta chains from one sample, sequenced in a study of identical twins. TCRdb passed the 5' RACE reads through MiXCR, listing each CDR3 protein once. The sample lists 1,800,000 or so distinct CDR3 sequences, around a third occurring once. The sequencing input was cord blood. Receptor source: a newborn girl in good health. Both conserved end residues are part of each CDR3. Fields, in order: clone size, D gene, J gene, V gene, CDR3 DNA, CDR3 protein. D genes are given only for firm matches. Expanded clones are given a class, and other clones once, few, many or no size at all.

clone_size: .; d_call: TRBD1; j_call: TRBJ2-7; v_call: TRBV29-1; cdr3_nt: TGCAGCGTGCAAAGACAGGGGGCGAGAAACGAGCAGTACTTC; cdr3_aa: CSVQRQGARNEQYF
clone_size: .; d_call: .; j_call: TRBJ2-1; v_call: TRBV20-1; cdr3_nt: TGCAGTGCTAGCCGGGGGGCGCGTAATGAGCGGTTCTTC; cdr3_aa: CSASRGARNERFF
clone_size: .; d_call: .; j_call: TRBJ2-3; v_call: TRBV21-1; cdr3_nt: TGTGCCAGCAGCAAGGTAACCGGTTTGAAGAGAACGTACACAGATACGCAGTATTTT; cdr3_aa: CASSKVTGLKRTYTDTQYF
clone_size: few; d_call: TRBD1; j_call: TRBJ2-3; v_call: TRBV2; cdr3_nt: TGTGCCAGAGGGACAGAAAACACAGATACGCAGTATTTT; cdr3_aa: CARGTENTDTQYF
clone_size: .; d_call: .; j_call: TRBJ1-6; v_call: TRBV7-2; cdr3_nt: TGTGCCACCGGACAGCCATATTCACCCCTCCACTTT; cdr3_aa: CATGQPYSPLHF
clone_size: few; d_call: .; j_call: TRBJ1-1; v_call: TRBV7-9; cdr3_nt: TGTGCCAGCAGCTTAGGCCGCAAGAACACTGAAGCTTTCTTT; cdr3_aa: CASSLGRKNTEAFF
clone_size: few; d_call: .; j_call: TRBJ1-1; v_call: TRBV12-3/TRBV12-4; cdr3_nt: TGTGCCAGCAGCAATTCGGGGGCTGATGAAGCTTTCTTT; cdr3_aa: CASSNSGADEAFF
clone_size: .; d_call: .; j_call: TRBJ1-2; v_call: TRBV29-1; cdr3_nt: TGCAGCTCGGACAGTAACTATGGCTACACCTTC; cdr3_aa: CSSDSNYGYTF
clone_size: few; d_call: TRBD1; j_call: TRBJ2-7; v_call: TRBV12-3/TRBV12-4; cdr3_nt: TGTGCCAGCAGCAACAGGGGGCTCAACGAGCAGTACTTC; cdr3_aa: CASSNRGLNEQYF
clone_size: .; d_call: .; j_call: TRBJ1-1; v_call: TRBV27; cdr3_nt: TGTGCCAGCAGTTTAAGCGGGATCTCCGGGTTGAACACTGAAGCTTTCTTT; cdr3_aa: CASSLSGISGLNTEAFF
clone_size: .; d_call: .; j_call: TRBJ1-2; v_call: TRBV29-1; cdr3_nt: TGCAGCGTCTCCCCCGGGACGGACTATGGCTACACCTTC; cdr3_aa: CSVSPGTDYGYTF
clone_size: .; d_call: TRBD1; j_call: TRBJ2-5; v_call: TRBV5-1; cdr3_nt: TGCGCCAGCAGCTATTCGGACAGGGGTTGGGAGACCCAGTACTTC; cdr3_aa: CASSYSDRGWETQYF
clone_size: few; d_call: .; j_call: TRBJ1-4; v_call: TRBV12-3/TRBV12-4; cdr3_nt: TGTGCCAGCAGGCCGGGGACGACTAATGACAAACTGTTTTTT; cdr3_aa: CASRPGTTNDKLFF
clone_size: few; d_call: TRBD2; j_call: TRBJ2-1; v_call: TRBV28; cdr3_nt: TGTGCCAGCAGTTTATGGCGGGAGGGTACCCACAATGAGCAGTTCTTC; cdr3_aa: CASSLWREGTHNEQFF
clone_size: .; d_call: .; j_call: TRBJ2-3; v_call: TRBV14; cdr3_nt: TGTGCCAGCAGCCAATTGGGGACTGGTGCCCACGATACGCAGTATTTT; cdr3_aa: CASSQLGTGAHDTQYF
clone_size: .; d_call: TRBD1; j_call: TRBJ1-2; v_call: TRBV5-6; cdr3_nt: TGTGCCAGCAGCTTGGCCTACAGGGGAGACTATGGCTACACCTTC; cdr3_aa: CASSLAYRGDYGYTF
clone_size: .; d_call: .; j_call: TRBJ2-7; v_call: TRBV20-1; cdr3_nt: TGCAGTGCTAGACGCCCGGTCCTTTCCTCCTACGAGCAGTACTTC; cdr3_aa: CSARRPVLSSYEQYF
clone_size: few; d_call: .; j_call: TRBJ1-1; v_call: TRBV7-2; cdr3_nt: TGTGCCAGCACCGTATTCCCGGCTTTGGGGGAAGCTTTCTTT; cdr3_aa: CASTVFPALGEAFF
clone_size: .; d_call: TRBD1; j_call: TRBJ1-2; v_call: TRBV5-4; cdr3_nt: TGTGCCAGCAGCCCGGGACAGGGGGACCCCCTTTTCTATGGCTACACCTTC; cdr3_aa: CASSPGQGDPLFYGYTF
clone_size: many; d_call: TRBD1; j_call: TRBJ1-5; v_call: TRBV28; cdr3_nt: TGTGCCAGCAGCTTCACAGGGGGCGGCAATCAGCCCCAGCATTTT; cdr3_aa: CASSFTGGGNQPQHF
clone_size: few; d_call: TRBD1; j_call: TRBJ2-7; v_call: TRBV24-1; cdr3_nt: TGTGCCACCAGTGATCTGGGACAGGGTATCACCTACGAGCAGTACTTC; cdr3_aa: CATSDLGQGITYEQYF
clone_size: many; d_call: .; j_call: TRBJ2-1; v_call: TRBV29-1; cdr3_nt: TGCAGCGCAGGGGCCCCTTACAATGAGCAGTTCTTC; cdr3_aa: CSAGAPYNEQFF
clone_size: .; d_call: TRBD2; j_call: TRBJ2-7; v_call: TRBV5-1; cdr3_nt: TGCGCCAGCAGCTGGGACTACGCTACCTACGAGCAGTACTTC; cdr3_aa: CASSWDYATYEQYF
clone_size: .; d_call: .; j_call: TRBJ1-2; v_call: TRBV20-1; cdr3_nt: TGCAGTGCCCAAGCCAGCGGAAACTATGGCTACACCTTC; cdr3_aa: CSAQASGNYGYTF
clone_size: .; d_call: TRBD1; j_call: TRBJ1-1; v_call: TRBV29-1; cdr3_nt: TGCAGCGTTGTGGACAGGGGCTTCAGCATGAACACTGAAGCTTTCTTT; cdr3_aa: CSVVDRGFSMNTEAFF
clone_size: .; d_call: .; j_call: TRBJ2-2; v_call: TRBV7-9; cdr3_nt: TGTGCCAGCAGCTTAGGGCTCGGGTTCCGGGACCCATCGAACACCGGGGAGCTGTTTTTT; cdr3_aa: CASSLGLGFRDPSNTGELFF
clone_size: few; d_call: .; j_call: TRBJ2-5; v_call: TRBV25-1; cdr3_nt: TGTGCCAGCAGTGGAGTGGACCCTTGGGAGCAGTACTTC; cdr3_aa: CASSGVDPWEQYF
clone_size: .; d_call: TRBD1; j_call: TRBJ2-1; v_call: TRBV4-1; cdr3_nt: TGCGCTACGAGACAGGGGAGCTCCTACAATGAGCAGTTCTTC; cdr3_aa: CATRQGSSYNEQFF
clone_size: .; d_call: TRBD1; j_call: TRBJ1-2; v_call: TRBV10-2; cdr3_nt: TGCGCCAGCAGTGCCGACAGGGTTGGCTACACCTTC; cdr3_aa: CASSADRVGYTF
clone_size: .; d_call: .; j_call: TRBJ2-7; v_call: TRBV7-2; cdr3_nt: TGTGCCAGCAGCTTAGAGAGTTTGGGTGGTTACGAGCAGTACTTC; cdr3_aa: CASSLESLGGYEQYF
clone_size: .; d_call: .; j_call: TRBJ1-1; v_call: TRBV12-3/TRBV12-4; cdr3_nt: TGTGCCAGCAGTAACAGGCGCCACGACACTGAAGCTTTCTTT; cdr3_aa: CASSNRRHDTEAFF
clone_size: .; d_call: .; j_call: TRBJ1-2; v_call: TRBV20-1; cdr3_nt: TGCAGTGCTAGAGGGATTAACTATGGCTACACCTTC; cdr3_aa: CSARGINYGYTF
clone_size: few; d_call: TRBD2; j_call: TRBJ2-3; v_call: TRBV5-1; cdr3_nt: TGCGCCAGCAGCTTGGCCGCGGGGGGGACCACAGATACGCAGTATTTT; cdr3_aa: CASSLAAGGTTDTQYF
clone_size: few; d_call: .; j_call: TRBJ2-3; v_call: TRBV10-3; cdr3_nt: TGTGCCATCAGTGAGGGTTCTAGCACTACAAAAGATACGCAGTATTTT; cdr3_aa: CAISEGSSTTKDTQYF
clone_size: .; d_call: .; j_call: TRBJ2-4; v_call: TRBV4-2; cdr3_nt: TGTGCCAGCAGCCAAGAAGACCAGGGGAGCAATGAGCAGTACTTC; cdr3_aa: CASSQEDQGSNEQYF
clone_size: .; d_call: TRBD2; j_call: TRBJ2-3; v_call: TRBV20-1; cdr3_nt: TGCAGTGCCCGGACTAGCGTTGATACGCAGTATTTT; cdr3_aa: CSARTSVDTQYF
clone_size: .; d_call: TRBD2; j_call: TRBJ2-3; v_call: TRBV18; cdr3_nt: TGTGCCAGCTCAGCCTATAGCGGGCCTAGCACAGATACGCAGTATTTT; cdr3_aa: CASSAYSGPSTDTQYF
clone_size: .; d_call: TRBD1; j_call: TRBJ1-2; v_call: TRBV12-3/TRBV12-4; cdr3_nt: TGTGCCAGCAGTTCGACCCGGGACAGAGCATCAGGCTACACCTTC; cdr3_aa: CASSSTRDRASGYTF
clone_size: many; d_call: .; j_call: TRBJ2-3; v_call: TRBV7-8; cdr3_nt: TGTGCCAGCAGCTTAGGGGAGGTCACAGATACGCAGTATTTT; cdr3_aa: CASSLGEVTDTQYF
clone_size: few; d_call: .; j_call: TRBJ2-7; v_call: TRBV10-3; cdr3_nt: TGTGCCATCGGACCTTCCTACGAGCAGTACTTC; cdr3_aa: CAIGPSYEQYF
clone_size: few; d_call: TRBD1; j_call: TRBJ2-4; v_call: TRBV20-1; cdr3_nt: TGCAGTGCTTCGACAGGGTTAGCCAAAAACATTCAGTACTTC; cdr3_aa: CSASTGLAKNIQYF
clone_size: .; d_call: TRBD2; j_call: TRBJ2-3; v_call: TRBV20-1; cdr3_nt: TGCAGTGCTAGCAAACTAGCGGGGGGCACAGATACGCAGTATTTT; cdr3_aa: CSASKLAGGTDTQYF
clone_size: few; d_call: .; j_call: TRBJ1-4; v_call: TRBV14; cdr3_nt: TGTGCCAGCAGCCATGTGGGAGTCGGTGAAAAACTGTTTTTT; cdr3_aa: CASSHVGVGEKLFF
clone_size: .; d_call: .; j_call: TRBJ1-1; v_call: TRBV5-6; cdr3_nt: TGTGCCAGCAGGTTGAGAGGGGCGAACACTGAAGCTTTCTTT; cdr3_aa: CASRLRGANTEAFF
clone_size: .; d_call: .; j_call: TRBJ2-1; v_call: TRBV4-2; cdr3_nt: TGTGCCAGCAGCCAAGAAGTTCCCAGCGGGGACAATGTGCAGTTCTTC; cdr3_aa: CASSQEVPSGDNVQFF
clone_size: .; d_call: TRBD1; j_call: TRBJ1-5; v_call: TRBV4-1; cdr3_nt: TGCGCCAGCAGCCAACGCGGGACAGGGGATCAGCCCCAGCATTTT; cdr3_aa: CASSQRGTGDQPQHF